Listed below are T cell receptor beta chains from one sample, sequenced in a study of metastatic and nonmetastatic thyroid tumors. TCRdb re-called clones from the PCR reads using MiXCR. Of approximately 41,000 clones detected, around 28% appear once; the ten largest clones hold roughly 9.5%. The sequenced material came from blood. The source of these receptors is a male donor with papillary thyroid cancer or a benign thyroid nodule (not recorded which). Some clones in this sample may be carry-over from other donors' samples. The CDR3 runs from the conserved cysteine through the conserved F or W. The D gene is left open where the match is weak. Clone size appears in some rows only: once, few, many, or a class for an expanded clone.

j_call d_call clone_size v_call cdr3_aa cdr3_nt
TRBJ2-1 . many TRBV3-1 CASTKVGQDNEQFF TGTGCCAGCACGAAAGTCGGACAAGACAATGAGCAGTTCTTC
TRBJ2-3 . . TRBV7-9 CASSPNPRETQYF TGTGCCAGCAGCCCCAACCCGCGGGAAACGCAGTATTTT
TRBJ1-2 TRBD1 . TRBV19 CASSAWTGRDYGYTF TGTGCCAGTAGTGCATGGACAGGGAGGGACTATGGCTACACCTTC
TRBJ2-2 TRBD1 many TRBV6-2/TRBV6-3 CASSYKGQVTGELFF TGTGCCAGCAGTTACAAGGGACAGGTAACCGGGGAGCTGTTTTTC
TRBJ2-5 . . TRBV9 CASSVATDPLGETQYF TGTGCCAGCAGCGTCGCGACGGACCCCTTGGGTGAGACCCAGTACTTC
TRBJ2-2 . . TRBV3-1 CASSLESSGAGTGELFF TGTGCCAGCAGCCTAGAGTCCTCGGGGGCGGGGACCGGGGAGCTGTTTTTT
TRBJ2-5 . many TRBV27 CASSKGQQETQYF TGTGCCAGCAGTAAAGGACAGCAAGAGACCCAGTACTTC
TRBJ1-5 TRBD1 many TRBV28 CASSLSGQVFQTQHF TGTGCCAGCAGTTTATCCGGACAGGTTTTTCAAACCCAGCATTTT
TRBJ2-3 . many TRBV3-1 CASTRGGADTQYF TGTGCCAGCACCCGGGGAGGCGCGGATACGCAGTATTTT
TRBJ2-2 . medium-sized TRBV28 CASSFGLIGFRELFF TGTGCCAGCAGTTTCGGACTTATAGGATTCAGGGAGCTGTTTTTT
TRBJ2-1 TRBD2 many TRBV25-1 CASSGTSGRAYNEQFF TGTGCCAGCAGTGGGACTAGCGGGAGGGCCTACAATGAGCAGTTCTTC
TRBJ1-5 . many TRBV18 CASSPQGKNQPQHF TGTGCCAGCTCACCACAGGGCAAGAATCAGCCCCAGCATTTT
TRBJ2-2 TRBD2 few TRBV20-1 CSARDLAGDTGELFF TGCAGTGCTAGAGATCTAGCGGGAGACACCGGGGAGCTGTTTTTT
TRBJ1-1 TRBD1 many TRBV11-1 CASSLGTGPRGTEAFF TGTGCCAGCAGCTTAGGGACAGGGCCCCGGGGCACTGAAGCTTTCTTT
TRBJ2-2 . many TRBV19 CASRLHSGAGELFF TGTGCCAGTAGACTCCATTCAGGTGCCGGGGAGCTGTTTTTT
TRBJ2-7 . many TRBV28 CASSWPSYEQYF TGTGCCAGCAGTTGGCCGTCCTACGAGCAGTACTTC
TRBJ2-3 TRBD1 . TRBV7-9 CASSTGTGYYF TGTGCCAGCAGCACCGGGACAGGGTACTATTTT
TRBJ2-7 TRBD2 few TRBV30 CAWSPGTSPSYEQYF TGTGCCTGGAGTCCGGGGACTAGCCCCTCCTACGAGCAGTACTTC
TRBJ1-6 . . TRBV4-2 CASSPGQDVGYYNSPLHF TGTGCCAGCAGCCCAGGGCAGGATGTAGGCTACTATAATTCACCCCTCCACTTT
TRBJ2-5 . many TRBV11-3 CASSLGQATLETQYF TGTGCCAGCAGCTTAGGTCAGGCAACGTTGGAGACCCAGTACTTC
TRBJ2-3 TRBD2 many TRBV20-1 CSARDRSAGVSDTQYF TGCAGTGCTAGGGACCGGTCAGCGGGAGTCAGCGATACGCAGTATTTT
TRBJ2-7 . . TRBV20-1 CSARRGSGGSYEQYF TGCAGTGCTAGACGGGGGTCAGGTGGCTCCTACGAGCAGTACTTC
TRBJ1-6 . medium-sized TRBV27 CASSLDRGAHNSPLHF TGTGCCAGCAGCTTAGATCGGGGGGCGCATAATTCACCCCTCCACTTT
TRBJ1-5 . few TRBV6-1 CASSPTETRNQPQHF TGTGCCAGCAGCCCGACAGAAACTCGCAATCAGCCCCAGCATTTT
TRBJ2-6 . many TRBV28 CASSQGNVVYGANVLTF TGTGCCAGCAGTCAAGGGAATGTAGTGTATGGGGCCAACGTCCTGACTTTC
TRBJ2-7 TRBD1 many TRBV20-1 CSARVGTGGHEQYF TGCAGTGCTAGAGTGGGGACAGGGGGCCACGAGCAGTACTTC
TRBJ2-5 . many TRBV6-5 CASSYSTLQETQYF TGTGCCAGCAGTTACTCGACGCTTCAAGAGACCCAGTACTTC
TRBJ2-3 TRBD2 many TRBV4-1 CASSPSSGRSTDTQYF TGCGCCAGCAGCCCATCTAGCGGGCGAAGCACAGATACGCAGTATTTT
TRBJ1-1 . . TRBV30 CAWKGEGMVSEAFF TGTGCCTGGAAGGGCGAGGGGATGGTCTCTGAAGCTTTCTTT
TRBJ2-5 . once TRBV6-1 CASSQPRVQETKYF TGTGCCAGCAGCCAACCAAGGGTCCAAGAGACCAAGTACTTC
TRBJ2-7 . many TRBV19 CASSRVWQGYEQYF TGTGCCAGTAGCCGGGTATGGCAAGGTTACGAGCAGTACTTC
TRBJ1-3 . . TRBV18 CASSEDPPAPGNTIYF TGTGCCAGCTCTGAGGACCCACCCGCGCCTGGAAACACCATATATTTT
TRBJ1-5 . few TRBV20-1 CSAEQGPFGQPQHF TGCAGTGCTGAACAGGGCCCCTTTGGGCAGCCCCAGCATTTT
TRBJ1-6 . many TRBV5-1 CASNLGYNSPLHF TGCGCCAGCAACCTCGGTTATAATTCACCCCTCCACTTT
TRBJ2-2 TRBD1 medium-sized TRBV9 CASSVGGTGATGELFF TGTGCCAGCAGCGTAGGAGGGACAGGGGCCACCGGGGAGCTGTTTTTT
TRBJ1-1 . . TRBV6-1 CASTSSAGSINTEPFF TGTGCCAGCACGTCATCCGCGGGCAGCATTAACACTGAACCTTTCTTT